This T cell receptor beta chain was observed in a study of T-cell reconstitution after alpha-beta-depleted transplantation in children (dated by TCRdb to between 2015 and 2016). In terms of the full investigation: Using TCR repertoire profiling, the study followed T-cell immune reconstitution in a quantitative way in children after TCRalphabeta/CD19-depleted allogeneic hematopoietic cell transplantation.

In the germline V gene, CDR1 corresponds to SGHTA and CDR2 to FQGNSA. V loses 1 base of germline sequence and J loses 2 bases, and the interval between the two ends is 12 bases. The CDR3, from cysteine to phenylalanine, totals 15 residues. The kept DNA is CDR3 alone, 45 bases in frame from the first base. The table lists this clonotype with many counts. Its recognized antigen is unknown. Nothing much larger sits one base from this clone, and base qualities are not available. Library construction relied on PCR. TCRdb names Illumina HiSeq 2500 as the instrument used. TCR library preparation used molecular barcoding, with unique molecular identifiers applied to normalize quantification of the TCRbeta repertoire. TCRdb trimmed the raw reads at Q25, called clones with MiXCR and kept productive beta chains. Every entry covers one CDR3 protein and lists the most common genes and DNA from its rows. The sample yields about 610,000 distinct CDR3 sequences; 10% were counted once. The ten largest clones represent around 4% of the sample.

The sequence links TRBV7-2 to TRBJ2-7; the D gene lacks a confident call. This material consisted of PBMCs from the stem cell graft donor, taken from the stem cell graft. This TCR derives from a human donor who donated a stem cell graft to a child with acute myeloid leukemia. In nucleotide form, the sequence is TGTGCCAGCAGCTTAGTCCAACAGATAACCTACGAGCAGTACTTC. Translation gives CASSLVQQITYEQYF.